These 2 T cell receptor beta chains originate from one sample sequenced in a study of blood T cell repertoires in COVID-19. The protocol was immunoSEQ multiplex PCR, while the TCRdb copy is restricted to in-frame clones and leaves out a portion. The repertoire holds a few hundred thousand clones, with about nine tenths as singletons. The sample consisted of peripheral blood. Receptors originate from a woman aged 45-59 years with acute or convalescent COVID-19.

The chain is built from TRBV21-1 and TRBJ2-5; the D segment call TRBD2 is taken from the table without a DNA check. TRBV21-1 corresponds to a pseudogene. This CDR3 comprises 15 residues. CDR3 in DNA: TGTGCCAGCAGCAAAGTACGGAGTTGTAAGGAGACCCAGTACTTC. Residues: CASSKVRSCKETQYF.

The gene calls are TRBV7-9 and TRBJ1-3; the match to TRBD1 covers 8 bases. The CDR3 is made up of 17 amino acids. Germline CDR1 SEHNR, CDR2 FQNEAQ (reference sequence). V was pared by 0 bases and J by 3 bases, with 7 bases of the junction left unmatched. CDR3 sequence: CASSLALTGVDGNTIYF. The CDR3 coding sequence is TGTGCCAGCAGCTTAGCACTGACAGGGGTAGATGGAAACACCATATATTTT.